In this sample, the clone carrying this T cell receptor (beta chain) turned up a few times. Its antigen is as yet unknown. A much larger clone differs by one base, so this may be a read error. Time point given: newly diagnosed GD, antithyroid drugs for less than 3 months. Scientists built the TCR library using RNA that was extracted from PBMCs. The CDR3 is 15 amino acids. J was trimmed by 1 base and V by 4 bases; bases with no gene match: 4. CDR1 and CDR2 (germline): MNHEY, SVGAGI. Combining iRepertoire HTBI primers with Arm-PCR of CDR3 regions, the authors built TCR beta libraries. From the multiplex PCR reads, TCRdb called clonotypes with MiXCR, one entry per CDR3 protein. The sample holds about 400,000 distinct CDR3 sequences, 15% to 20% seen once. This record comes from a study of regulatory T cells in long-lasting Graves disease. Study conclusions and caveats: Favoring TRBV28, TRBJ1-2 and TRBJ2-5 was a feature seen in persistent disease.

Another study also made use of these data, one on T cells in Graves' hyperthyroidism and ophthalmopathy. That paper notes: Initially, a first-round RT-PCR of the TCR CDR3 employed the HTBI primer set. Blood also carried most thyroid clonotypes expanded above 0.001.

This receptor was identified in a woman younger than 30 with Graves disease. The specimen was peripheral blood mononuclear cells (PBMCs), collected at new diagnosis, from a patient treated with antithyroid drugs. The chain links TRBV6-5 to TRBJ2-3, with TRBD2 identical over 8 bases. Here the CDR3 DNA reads TGTGCCAGCAGTTCCGGGGGGGCCGGCACAGATACGCAGTATTTT. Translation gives CASSSGGAGTDTQYF.